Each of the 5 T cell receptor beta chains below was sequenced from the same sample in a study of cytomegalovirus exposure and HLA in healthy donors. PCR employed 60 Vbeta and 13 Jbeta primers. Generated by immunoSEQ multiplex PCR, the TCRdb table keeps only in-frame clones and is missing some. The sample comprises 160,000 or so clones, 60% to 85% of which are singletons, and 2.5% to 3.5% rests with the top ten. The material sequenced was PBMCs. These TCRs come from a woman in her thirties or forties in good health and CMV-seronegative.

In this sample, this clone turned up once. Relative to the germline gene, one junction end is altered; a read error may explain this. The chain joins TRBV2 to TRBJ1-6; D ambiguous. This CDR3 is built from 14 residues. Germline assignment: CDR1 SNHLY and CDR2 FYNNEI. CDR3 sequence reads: CASRASSNNSPLHF. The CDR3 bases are TGTGCCAGCAGGGCCTCCTCCAATAATTCACCCCTCCACTTT.

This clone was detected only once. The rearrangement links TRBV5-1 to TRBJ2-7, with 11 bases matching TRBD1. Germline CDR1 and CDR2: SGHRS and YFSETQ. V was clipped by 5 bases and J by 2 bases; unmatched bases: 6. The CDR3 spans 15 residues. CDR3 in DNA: TGCGCCAGCAGTAGGACAGGGGGCCATACCTACGAGCAGTACTTC. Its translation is CASSRTGGHTYEQYF.

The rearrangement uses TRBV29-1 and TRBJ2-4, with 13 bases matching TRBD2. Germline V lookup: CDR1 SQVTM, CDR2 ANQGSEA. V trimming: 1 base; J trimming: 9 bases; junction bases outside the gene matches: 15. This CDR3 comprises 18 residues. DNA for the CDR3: TGCAGCGTTGAAGGACTTCTGGGGACTAGCGGGGAGGAAGGCATTCAGTACTTC. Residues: CSVEGLLGTSGEEGIQYF.

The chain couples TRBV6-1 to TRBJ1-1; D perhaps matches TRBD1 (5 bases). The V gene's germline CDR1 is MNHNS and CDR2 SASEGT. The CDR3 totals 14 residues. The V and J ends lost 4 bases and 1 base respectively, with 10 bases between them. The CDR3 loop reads CASSGRASNTEAFF. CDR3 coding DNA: TGTGCCAGCAGTGGCAGGGCCTCGAACACTGAAGCTTTCTTT.

CDR3 sequence (DNA): TGTGCCAGCAGTGTATATGTACAGCACACCTTC. It encodes CASSVYVQHTF. The rearrangement joins TRBV2 to TRBJ1-2, with D hard to call. This CDR3 has 11 residues. The V and J ends lost 4 bases and 12 bases respectively, with 12 bases between them. CDR1 is SNHLY and CDR2 is FYNNEI in the germline V gene.